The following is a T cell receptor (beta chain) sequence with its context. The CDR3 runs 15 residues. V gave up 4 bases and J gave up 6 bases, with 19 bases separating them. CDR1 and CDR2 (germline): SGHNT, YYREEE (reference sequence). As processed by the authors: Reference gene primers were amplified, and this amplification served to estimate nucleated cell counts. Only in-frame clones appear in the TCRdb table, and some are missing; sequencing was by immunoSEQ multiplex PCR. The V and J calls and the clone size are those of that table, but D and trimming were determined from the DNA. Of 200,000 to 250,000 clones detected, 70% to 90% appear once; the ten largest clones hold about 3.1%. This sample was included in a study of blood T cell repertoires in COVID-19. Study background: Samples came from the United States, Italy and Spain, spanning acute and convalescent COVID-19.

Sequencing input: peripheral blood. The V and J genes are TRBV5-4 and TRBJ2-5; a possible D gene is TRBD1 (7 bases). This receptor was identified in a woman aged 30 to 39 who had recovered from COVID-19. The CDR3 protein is CASSPGGTSRQTQYF. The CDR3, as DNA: TGTGCCAGCAGCCCAGGGGGGACCAGCAGGCAGACCCAGTACTTC.